Listed below are T cell receptor beta chains from one sample, sequenced in a study of blood T cell repertoires in COVID-19. The repertoire was sequenced with immunoSEQ multiplex PCR; TCRdb's copy has only in-frame clones and lacks some. The table includes under 85,000 clones, around 91% detected once. The sample consisted of peripheral blood. The receptors here all came from a man between 65 and 85 years old with active or convalescent COVID-19. CDR3s include the opening cysteine and the closing phenylalanine or tryptophan. The D gene is left open where the match is weak. The listing skips clone size in some rows; elsewhere it reads once, few, many or a size class.

clone_size	j_call	d_call	v_call	cdr3_length	cdr3_nt	cdr3_aa
NA	TRBJ2-5	TRBD2	TRBV5-6	14	TGTGCCAGCAGCCCGGGACTAGCTATGGAGACCCAGTACTTC	CASSPGLAMETQYF
NA	TRBJ1-2	TRBD1	TRBV27	15	TGTGCCAGCAGAGACCCGGGACAGGGGAGCTATGGCTACACCTTC	CASRDPGQGSYGYTF
NA	TRBJ2-5	TRBD2	TRBV5-4	17	TGTGCCAGCAGCACCCCATTAGCGGGGCCGGCGGAGGAGACCCAGTACTTC	CASSTPLAGPAEETQYF
NA	TRBJ1-2	TRBD1	TRBV7-9	12	TGTGCCAGCAGCAGGACAGGGGAAGGCTACACCTTC	CASSRTGEGYTF
once	TRBJ2-5	NA	TRBV5-1	13	TGCGCCAGCAGCTTTCAGGGGTTGGAGACCCAGTACTTC	CASSFQGLETQYF
NA	TRBJ2-1	TRBD2	TRBV12-3/TRBV12-4	13	TGTGCCAGCAGTTCTACTAGCGGCAATGAGCAGTTCTTC	CASSSTSGNEQFF
NA	TRBJ2-5	NA	TRBV10-3	15	TGTGCCATCAGCCCTCAGGGGGGCCTCGGAGAGACCCAGTACTTC	CAISPQGGLGETQYF
NA	TRBJ1-2	TRBD1	TRBV2	14	TGTGCCAGCAGTCTACAGGGGTCTAACTATGGCTACACCTTC	CASSLQGSNYGYTF
NA	TRBJ2-2	TRBD1	TRBV6-5	15	TGTGCCAGCAGCCGGGACAGGGACCACACCGGGGAGCTGTTTTTT	CASSRDRDHTGELFF
NA	TRBJ1-6	NA	TRBV5-1	14	TGCGCCAGCAGAAGGGGCGAAAGGACTTCACCCCTCCACTTT	CASRRGERTSPLHF
NA	TRBJ2-6	NA	TRBV4-1	18	TGCGCCAGCAGGGCACTTGTACAGGATAGCTCTGGGGCCAACGTCCTGACTTTC	CASRALVQDSSGANVLTF
NA	TRBJ2-1	TRBD2	TRBV4-3	16	TGCGCCAGCAGCCAGGGGACGGGGGGTTCCTACAATGAGCAGTTCTTC	CASSQGTGGSYNEQFF
NA	TRBJ1-1	NA	TRBV11-2	14	TGTGCCAGCAGCTTAGAGGGGCAGGGCGCTGAAGCTTTCTTT	CASSLEGQGAEAFF
NA	TRBJ1-1	TRBD1	TRBV7-9	15	TGTGCCAGCAGCTTAGTCCAGGGGGCTAACACTGAAGCTTTCTTT	CASSLVQGANTEAFF
NA	TRBJ2-7	NA	TRBV7-2	16	TGTGCCAGCAGCCAAGGTCGGGCAGGGGCCCTATACGAGCAGTACTTC	CASSQGRAGALYEQYF
NA	TRBJ2-7	NA	TRBV30	14	TGTGCCTGGACCTCCGAGGGGGTCTCCTACGAGCAGTACTTC	CAWTSEGVSYEQYF
once	TRBJ2-7	NA	TRBV9	14	TGTGCCAGCAGCGAGGGCGGGACGGACTACGAGCAGTACTTC	CASSEGGTDYEQYF
NA	TRBJ2-5	TRBD1	TRBV11-2	15	TGTGCCAGCAGCTTAGACCCGGACAGGGGAGAGACCCAGTACTTC	CASSLDPDRGETQYF
NA	TRBJ2-1	NA	TRBV30	13	TGTGCCTGGATGAAGAGCTCCTACAATGAGCAGTTCTTC	CAWMKSSYNEQFF
NA	TRBJ1-2	NA	TRBV7-9	14	TGTGCCAGCAGCTTAGCTTGGGGGGACCGCGGCTACACCTTC	CASSLAWGDRGYTF
NA	TRBJ2-6	NA	TRBV7-9	17	TGTGCCATTCGGACAGTCGAACCCTGGTCTGGGGCCAACGTCCTGACTTTC	CAIRTVEPWSGANVLTF
NA	TRBJ2-7	NA	TRBV9	13	TGTGCCAGCAGCGTGGGGAGCTCCTACGAGCAGTACTTC	CASSVGSSYEQYF
NA	TRBJ1-1	NA	TRBV27	14	TGTGCCAGCAGTTTATGGGGCCTTAACACTGAAGCTTTCTTT	CASSLWGLNTEAFF
NA	TRBJ2-7	NA	TRBV10-1	17	TGCGCCAGCAGGACGCCGGGACACATTTCCCCCTGGGTCGAGCAGTACTTC	CASRTPGHISPWVEQYF
NA	TRBJ1-1	NA	TRBV12-3/TRBV12-4	13	TGTGCCACGGGAGGTTACGCGGGCACTGAAGCTTTCTTT	CATGGYAGTEAFF
NA	TRBJ2-3	TRBD2	TRBV9	14	TGTGCCAGCAGCTCCCGACTAGCTGGAGATACGCAGTATTTT	CASSSRLAGDTQYF
NA	TRBJ2-1	TRBD2	TRBV7-2	16	TGTGCCAGCACCAAACTAGCGGGGGGCTCCTACAATGAGCAGTTCTTC	CASTKLAGGSYNEQFF
NA	TRBJ1-2	TRBD1	TRBV6-5	14	TGTGCCAGCAAGACGGGACAGGGGATCTATGGCTACACCTTC	CASKTGQGIYGYTF
once	TRBJ2-1	NA	TRBV19	14	TGTGCCTCCGATGCGGGGAGCTCCTACAATGAGCAGTTCTTC	CASDAGSSYNEQFF
once	TRBJ1-6	TRBD1	TRBV3-1/TRBV3-2	14	TGTGCCAGCAGCCATGGACAGGGGGTGTCACCCCTCCACTTT	CASSHGQGVSPLHF
NA	TRBJ2-7	NA	TRBV6-5	15	TGTGCCAGCAGTTACTCGGGCCTGGGTCCCTACGAGCAGTACTTC	CASSYSGLGPYEQYF
NA	TRBJ1-3	NA	TRBV9	16	TGTGCCAGCAGCGTAGATGAGCCGTACTCTGGAAACACCATATATTTT	CASSVDEPYSGNTIYF
NA	TRBJ2-3	TRBD1	TRBV7-9	14	TGTGCCAGCAGCTTCGACAGGGGTGCAGATACGCAGTATTTT	CASSFDRGADTQYF
NA	TRBJ1-2	NA	TRBV6-5	13	TGTGCCAGCAGTTCTTCCAGGGCCGATGGCTACACCTTC	CASSSSRADGYTF
NA	TRBJ1-4	TRBD1	TRBV25-1	17	TGTGCCAGCAGTGAAAGGGGAACAGGGGGTGTAGATGAAAAACTGTTTTTT	CASSERGTGGVDEKLFF
NA	TRBJ2-3	NA	TRBV9	13	TGTGCCAGCAGCGAAGGGGGGGGAAATACGCAGTATTTT	CASSEGGGNTQYF
few	TRBJ2-7	TRBD1	TRBV15	14	TGTGCCACCAGCACTGGCGGGGACAGGGTCAAGCAGTACTTC	CATSTGGDRVKQYF